What follows describes a single T cell receptor (beta chain). As yet, its antigen is unknown. The sample originates from a study of graft-versus-host responses after intestinal transplantation. The study, taken as a whole, reports: Early HvG declines after transplant were associated with peak circulating GvH clone levels.

TCRdb keeps only in-frame clones here, not all; method: immunoSEQ multiplex PCR. Of more than 85,000 clones in the sample, about 93% were seen once. Germline V lookup: CDR1 LNHDA, CDR2 SQIVND (reference sequence). This CDR3 spans 16 amino acids. Trimming shortened V by 2 bases and J by 5 bases, and 16 bases separated the two germline ends. The source is a human donor who received an intestinal transplant. The starting material was unstimulated CD8+ T cells sorted from spleen or lymph node cells, obtained before intestinal transplant. This chain joins TRBV19 and TRBJ2-4; TRBD2 might be the D (5 bases). The CDR3 DNA sequence: TGTGCCAGTAGTATAAGCCACAGCGGAGGAGAAAACATTCAGTACTTC. This translates into CASSISHSGGENIQYF.